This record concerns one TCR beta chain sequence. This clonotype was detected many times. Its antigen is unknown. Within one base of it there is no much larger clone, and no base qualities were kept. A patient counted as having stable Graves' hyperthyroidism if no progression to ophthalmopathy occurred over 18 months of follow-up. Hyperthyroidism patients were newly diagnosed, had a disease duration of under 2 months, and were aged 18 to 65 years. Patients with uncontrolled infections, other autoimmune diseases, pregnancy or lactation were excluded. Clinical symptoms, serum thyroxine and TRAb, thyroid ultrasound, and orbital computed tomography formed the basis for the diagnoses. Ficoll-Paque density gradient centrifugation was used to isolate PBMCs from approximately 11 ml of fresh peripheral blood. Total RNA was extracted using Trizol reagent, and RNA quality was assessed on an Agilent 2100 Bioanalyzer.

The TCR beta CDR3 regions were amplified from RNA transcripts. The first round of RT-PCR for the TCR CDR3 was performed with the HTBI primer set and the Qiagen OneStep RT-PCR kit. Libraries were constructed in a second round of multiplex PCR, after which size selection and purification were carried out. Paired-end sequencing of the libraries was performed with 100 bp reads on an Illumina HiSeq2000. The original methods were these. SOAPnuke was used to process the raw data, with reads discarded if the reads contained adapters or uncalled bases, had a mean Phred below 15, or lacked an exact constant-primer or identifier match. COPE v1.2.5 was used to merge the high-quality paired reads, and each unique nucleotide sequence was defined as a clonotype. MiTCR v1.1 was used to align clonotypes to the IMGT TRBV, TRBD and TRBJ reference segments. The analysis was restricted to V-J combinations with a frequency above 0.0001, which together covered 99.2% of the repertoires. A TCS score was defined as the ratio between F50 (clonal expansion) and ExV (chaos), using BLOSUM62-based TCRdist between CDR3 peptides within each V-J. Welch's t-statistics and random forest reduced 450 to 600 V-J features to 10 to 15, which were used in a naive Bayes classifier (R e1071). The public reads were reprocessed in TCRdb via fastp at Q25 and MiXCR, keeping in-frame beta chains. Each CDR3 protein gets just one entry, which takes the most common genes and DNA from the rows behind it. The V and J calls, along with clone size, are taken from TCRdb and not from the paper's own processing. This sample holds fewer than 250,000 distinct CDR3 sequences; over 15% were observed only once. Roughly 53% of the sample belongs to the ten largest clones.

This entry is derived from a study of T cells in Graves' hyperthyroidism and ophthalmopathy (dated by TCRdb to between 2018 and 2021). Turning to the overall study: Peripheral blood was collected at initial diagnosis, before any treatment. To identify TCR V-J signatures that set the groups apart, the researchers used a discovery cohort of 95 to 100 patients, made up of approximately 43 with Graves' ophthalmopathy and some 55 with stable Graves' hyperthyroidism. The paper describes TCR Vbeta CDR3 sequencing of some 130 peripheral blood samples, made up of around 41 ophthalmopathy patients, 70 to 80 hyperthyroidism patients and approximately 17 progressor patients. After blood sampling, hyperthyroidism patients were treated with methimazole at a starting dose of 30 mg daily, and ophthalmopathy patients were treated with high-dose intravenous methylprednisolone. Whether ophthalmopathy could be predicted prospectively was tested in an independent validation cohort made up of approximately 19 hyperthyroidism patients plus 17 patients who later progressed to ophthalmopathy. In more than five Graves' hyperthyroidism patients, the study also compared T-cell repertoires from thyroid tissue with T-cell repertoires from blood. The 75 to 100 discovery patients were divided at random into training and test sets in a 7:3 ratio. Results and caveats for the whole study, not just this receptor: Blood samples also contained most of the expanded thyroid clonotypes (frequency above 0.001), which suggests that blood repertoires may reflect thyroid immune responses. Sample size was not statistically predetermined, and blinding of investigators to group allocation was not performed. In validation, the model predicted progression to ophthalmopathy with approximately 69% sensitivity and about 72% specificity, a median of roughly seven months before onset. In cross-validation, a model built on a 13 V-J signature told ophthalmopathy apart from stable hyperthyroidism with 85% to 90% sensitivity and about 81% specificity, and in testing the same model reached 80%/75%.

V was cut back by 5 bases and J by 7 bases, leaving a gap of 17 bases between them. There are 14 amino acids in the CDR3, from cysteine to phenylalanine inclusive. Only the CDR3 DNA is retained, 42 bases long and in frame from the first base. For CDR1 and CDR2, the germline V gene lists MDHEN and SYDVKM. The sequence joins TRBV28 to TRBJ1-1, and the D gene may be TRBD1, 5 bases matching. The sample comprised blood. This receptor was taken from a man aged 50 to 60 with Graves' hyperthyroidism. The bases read TGTGCCAGCAGTAGTCTGAGGGGTCGAGGTGAAGCTTTCTTT. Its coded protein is CASSSLRGRGEAFF. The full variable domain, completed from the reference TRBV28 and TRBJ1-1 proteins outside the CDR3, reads DVKVTQSSRYLVKRTGEKVFLECVQDMDHENMFWYRQDPGLGLRLIYFSYDVKMKEKGDIPEGYSVSREKKERFSLILESASTNQTSMYLCASSSLRGRGEAFFGQGTRLTVV.